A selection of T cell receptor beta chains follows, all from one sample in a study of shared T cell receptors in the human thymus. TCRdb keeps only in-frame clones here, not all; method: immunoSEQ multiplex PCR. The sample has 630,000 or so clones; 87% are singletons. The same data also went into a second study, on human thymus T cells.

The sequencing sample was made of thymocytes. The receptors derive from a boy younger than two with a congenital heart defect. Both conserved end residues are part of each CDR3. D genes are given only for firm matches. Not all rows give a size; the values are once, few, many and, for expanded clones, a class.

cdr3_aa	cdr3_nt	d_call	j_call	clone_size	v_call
CASSEKTENTEAFF	TGCGCCAGCAGCGAAAAAACAGAGAACACTGAAGCTTTCTTT	NA	TRBJ1-1	NA	TRBV5-1
CASSLQGFNQPQHF	TGTGCCAGCAGTCTGCAGGGGTTCAATCAGCCCCAGCATTTT	NA	TRBJ1-5	NA	TRBV7-9
CASTRGRLEHEQFF	TGTGCCAGTACGCGAGGTCGGCTAGAGCATGAGCAGTTCTTC	NA	TRBJ2-1	once	TRBV19
CASSTTSGTGGTNEQFF	TGTGCCAGCAGTACAACTTCCGGGACAGGGGGAACAAATGAGCAGTTCTTC	TRBD1	TRBJ2-1	NA	TRBV28
CASRKVGDSEAFF	TGTGCCAGCAGGAAAGTTGGGGACTCTGAAGCTTTCTTT	NA	TRBJ1-1	NA	TRBV2
CASSRYGGSTLHEQYF	TGTGCCAGCAGCCGATATGGGGGCTCGACTCTCCACGAGCAGTACTTC	NA	TRBJ2-7	NA	TRBV14
CASSQWTRRELFF	TGCGCCAGCAGCCAATGGACTCGCCGGGAGCTGTTTTTT	NA	TRBJ2-2	NA	TRBV4-3
CASSHRGLAGGHEQFF	TGCGCCAGCAGCCACCGCGGACTAGCGGGGGGGCATGAGCAGTTCTTC	TRBD2	TRBJ2-1	few	TRBV4-1
CAVGPGVSGNTIYF	TGTGCCGTCGGTCCGGGTGTCTCTGGAAACACCATATATTTT	NA	TRBJ1-3	NA	TRBV10-3
CASSSDSRAHTDTQYF	TGTGCCAGCAGCTCTGACTCGCGGGCACACACAGATACGCAGTATTTT	NA	TRBJ2-3	NA	TRBV27
CASSMDGGWYEKLFF	TGCGCCAGCAGCATGGATGGGGGGTGGTATGAAAAACTGTTTTTT	NA	TRBJ1-4	NA	TRBV5-1
CASSLGTSGRVMPYF	TGTGCCAGCAGTTTAGGGACTAGCGGGAGGGTTATGCCGTATTTT	TRBD2	TRBJ2-3	NA	TRBV28
CASSFGTGREQETQYF	TGCGCCAGCAGCTTCGGGACAGGGAGGGAGCAAGAGACCCAGTACTTC	TRBD1	TRBJ2-5	NA	TRBV5-1
CASSQMDSHSGNTIYF	TGCGCCAGCAGCCAGATGGACAGTCACTCTGGAAACACCATATATTTT	NA	TRBJ1-3	few	TRBV4-1
CASSPPDRGGQPQHF	TGTGCCAGCAGTCCTCCGGACAGGGGTGGCCAGCCCCAGCATTTT	TRBD1	TRBJ1-5	NA	TRBV6-1
CASSLDVSGVTRDNEQFF	TGTGCCAGCAGCTTAGACGTTTCGGGAGTAACTAGGGACAATGAGCAGTTCTTC	NA	TRBJ2-1	NA	TRBV7-2
CASSYRDRLLEQYF	TGTGCCAGCAGCTACCGGGACAGGCTGCTCGAGCAGTACTTC	TRBD1	TRBJ2-7	NA	TRBV5-6
CASGFESGTATQPQHF	TGTGCTAGTGGTTTTGAGTCCGGGACTGCGACTCAGCCCCAGCATTTT	NA	TRBJ1-5	NA	TRBV12-5
CASSLVQGIYYGYTF	TGTGCCAGCAGCTTAGTCCAGGGTATCTACTATGGCTACACCTTC	NA	TRBJ1-2	NA	TRBV7-2
CASSQEPLAGGYNEQFF	TGTGCCAGCAGCCAAGAACCCTTAGCGGGGGGATACAATGAGCAGTTCTTC	TRBD2	TRBJ2-1	once	TRBV4-2
CASRPGQRNEKLFF	TGTGCCAGTAGACCGGGACAGAGAAATGAAAAACTGTTTTTT	TRBD1	TRBJ1-4	few	TRBV19
CASSFGTVGSF	TGTGCCAGCAGCTTTGGCACAGTGGGGAGTTTC	NA	TRBJ2-7	NA	TRBV5-6
CASSLNIRDREINEKLFF	TGTGCCAGCAGTTTAAACATAAGGGACAGGGAGATTAATGAAAAACTGTTTTTT	TRBD1	TRBJ1-4	once	TRBV28
CASSLSIGQRNYGYTF	TGTGCCAGCAGCTTGAGTATCGGACAACGAAACTATGGCTACACCTTC	NA	TRBJ1-2	NA	TRBV5-4
CASIDGGGKLFF	TGTGCCAGCATCGACGGGGGGGGAAAACTGTTTTTT	NA	TRBJ1-4	NA	TRBV6-1